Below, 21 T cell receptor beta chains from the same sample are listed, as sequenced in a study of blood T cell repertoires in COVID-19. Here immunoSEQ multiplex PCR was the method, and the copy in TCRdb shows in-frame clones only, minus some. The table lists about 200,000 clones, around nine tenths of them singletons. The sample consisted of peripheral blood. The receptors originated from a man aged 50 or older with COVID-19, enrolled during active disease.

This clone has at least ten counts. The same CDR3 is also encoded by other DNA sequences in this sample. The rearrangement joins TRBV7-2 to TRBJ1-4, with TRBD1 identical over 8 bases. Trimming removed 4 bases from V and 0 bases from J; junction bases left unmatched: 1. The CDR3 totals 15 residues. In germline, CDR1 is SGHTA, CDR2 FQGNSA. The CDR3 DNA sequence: TGTGCCAGCAGCTCACAGGGGGCAACTAATGAAAAACTGTTTTTT. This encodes CASSSQGATNEKLFF.

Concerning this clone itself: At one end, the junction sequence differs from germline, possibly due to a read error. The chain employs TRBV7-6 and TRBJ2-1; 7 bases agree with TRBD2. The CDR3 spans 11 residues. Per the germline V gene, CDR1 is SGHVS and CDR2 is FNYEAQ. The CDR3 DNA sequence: TGTGCCAGCAGCTCCCGGGGGGTTCTGATCTTC. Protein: CASSSRGVLIF.

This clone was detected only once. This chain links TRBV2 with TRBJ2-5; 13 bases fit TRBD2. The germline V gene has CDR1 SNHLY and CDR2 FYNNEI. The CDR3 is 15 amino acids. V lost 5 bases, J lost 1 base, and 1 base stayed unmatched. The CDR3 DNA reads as TGTGCCAGCAGTAGACTAGCGGGGGGCCAAGAGACCCAGTACTTC. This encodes CASSRLAGGQETQYF.

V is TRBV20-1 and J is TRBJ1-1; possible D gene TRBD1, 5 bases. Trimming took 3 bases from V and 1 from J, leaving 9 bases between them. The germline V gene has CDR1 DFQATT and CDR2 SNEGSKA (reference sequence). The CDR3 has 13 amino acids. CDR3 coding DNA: TGCAGTGCTAGTTGGGGCTCGAACACTGAAGCTTTCTTT. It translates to CSASWGSNTEAFF.

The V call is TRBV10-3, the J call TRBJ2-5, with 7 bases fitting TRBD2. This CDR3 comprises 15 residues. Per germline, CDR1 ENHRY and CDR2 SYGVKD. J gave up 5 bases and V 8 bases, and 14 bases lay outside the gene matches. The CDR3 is CAISLAREGRETQYF. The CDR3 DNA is TGTGCCATCTCGCTTGCCAGGGAGGGAAGGGAGACCCAGTACTTC.

CDR3 nucleotide sequence: TGTGCCAGCAGCTTGTTACAGACTGAAAAACTGTTTTTT. This encodes CASSLLQTEKLFF. The rearrangement links TRBV5-6 to TRBJ1-4; D is unclear. CDR1 SGHDT and CDR2 YYEEEE come from the germline V gene. The V end was cut by 1 base, the J end by 7 bases, with 8 bases between. CDR3 size: 13 residues.

For the CDR3, the DNA is TGTGCCAGTAGTATAATAGGAGCAACTAATGAAAAACTGTTTTTT. Encoded protein: CASSIIGATNEKLFF. V usage is TRBV19 and J usage is TRBJ1-4; D remains ambiguous. Per germline, CDR1 LNHDA and CDR2 SQIVND (reference sequence). The CDR3 length is 15 residues. V was cut by 2 bases and J by 0 bases, with 7 bases left in between.

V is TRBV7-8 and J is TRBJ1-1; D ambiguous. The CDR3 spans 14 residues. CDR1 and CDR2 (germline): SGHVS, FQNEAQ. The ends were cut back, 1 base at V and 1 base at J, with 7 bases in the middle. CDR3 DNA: TGTGCCAGCAGCTTAGTCGGCGGGAACACTGAAGCTTTCTTT. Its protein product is CASSLVGGNTEAFF. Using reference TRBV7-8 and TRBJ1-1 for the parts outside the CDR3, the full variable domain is GAGVSQSPRYKVAKRGQDVALRCDPISGHVSLFWYQQALGQGPEFLTYFQNEAQLDKSGLPSDRFFAERPEGSVSTLKIQRTQQEDSAVYLCASSLVGGNTEAFFGQGTRLTVV.

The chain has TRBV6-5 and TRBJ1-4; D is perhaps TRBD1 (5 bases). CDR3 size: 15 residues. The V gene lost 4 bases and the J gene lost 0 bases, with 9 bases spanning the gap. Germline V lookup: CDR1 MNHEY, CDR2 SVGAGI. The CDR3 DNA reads TGTGCCAGCAGTTTGGGGGGTGCAACTAATGAAAAACTGTTTTTT. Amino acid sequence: CASSLGGATNEKLFF.

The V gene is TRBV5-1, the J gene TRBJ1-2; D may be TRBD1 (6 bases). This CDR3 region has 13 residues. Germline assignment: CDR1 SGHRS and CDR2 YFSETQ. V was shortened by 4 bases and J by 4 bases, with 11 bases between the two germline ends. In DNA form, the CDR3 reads TGCGCCAGCAGCCACGACAGGATCTATGGCTACACCTTC. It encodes CASSHDRIYGYTF.

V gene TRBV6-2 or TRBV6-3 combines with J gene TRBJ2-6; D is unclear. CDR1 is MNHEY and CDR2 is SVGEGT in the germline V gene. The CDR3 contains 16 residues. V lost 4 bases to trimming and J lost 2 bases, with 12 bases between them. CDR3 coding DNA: TGTGCCAGCAGTTGGCCCGCAAACCCTGGGGCCAACGTCCTGACTTTC. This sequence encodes CASSWPANPGANVLTF.

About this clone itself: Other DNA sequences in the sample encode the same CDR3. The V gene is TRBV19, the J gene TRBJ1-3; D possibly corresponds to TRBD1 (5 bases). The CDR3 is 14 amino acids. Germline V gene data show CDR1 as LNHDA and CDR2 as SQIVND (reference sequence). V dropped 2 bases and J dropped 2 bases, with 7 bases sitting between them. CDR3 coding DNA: TGTGCCAGTAGTATACAGGGTCCTGGAAACACCATATATTTT. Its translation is CASSIQGPGNTIYF. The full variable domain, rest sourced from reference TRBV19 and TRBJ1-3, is DGGITQSPKYLFRKEGQNVTLSCEQNLNHDAMYWYRQDPGQGLRLIYYSQIVNDFQKGDIAEGYSVSREKKESFPLTVTSAQKNPTAFYLCASSIQGPGNTIYFGEGSWLTVV.

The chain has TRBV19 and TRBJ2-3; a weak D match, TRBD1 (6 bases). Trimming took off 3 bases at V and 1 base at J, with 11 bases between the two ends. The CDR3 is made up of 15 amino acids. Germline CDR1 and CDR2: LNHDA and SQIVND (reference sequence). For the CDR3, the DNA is TGTGCCAGTAGTATTACAGGGAGACGCACAGATACGCAGTATTTT. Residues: CASSITGRRTDTQYF.

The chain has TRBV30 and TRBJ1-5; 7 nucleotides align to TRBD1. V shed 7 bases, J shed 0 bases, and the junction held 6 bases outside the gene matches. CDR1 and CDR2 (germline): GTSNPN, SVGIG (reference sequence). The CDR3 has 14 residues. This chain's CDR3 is CASAGGYSNQPQHF. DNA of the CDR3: TGTGCCTCGGCAGGGGGATATAGCAATCAGCCCCAGCATTTT.

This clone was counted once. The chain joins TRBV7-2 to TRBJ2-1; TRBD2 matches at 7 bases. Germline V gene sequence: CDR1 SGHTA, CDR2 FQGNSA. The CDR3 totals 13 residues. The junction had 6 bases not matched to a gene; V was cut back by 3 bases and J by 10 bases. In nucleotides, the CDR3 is TGTGCCAGCAGCTTTCCTAGGGAGGGGGAGCAGTTCTTC. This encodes CASSFPREGEQFF.

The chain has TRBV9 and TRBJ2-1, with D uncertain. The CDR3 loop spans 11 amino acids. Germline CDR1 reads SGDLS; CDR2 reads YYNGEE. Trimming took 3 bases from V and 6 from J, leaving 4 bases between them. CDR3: CASSGLNEQFF. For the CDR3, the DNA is TGTGCCAGCAGCGGGCTCAATGAGCAGTTCTTC.

Here the CDR3 reads CASSLDSHQPQHF. In nucleotides, the CDR3 is TGTGCCAGCAGCTTAGACAGTCATCAGCCCCAGCATTTT. The J gene is TRBJ1-5, the V gene TRBV7-3; the D gene is possibly TRBD1 (5 bases). The CDR3 is made up of 13 amino acids. The ends were cut back, 2 bases at V and 5 bases at J, with 7 bases in the middle. CDR1 and CDR2 (germline): SGHTA, FQGTGA.

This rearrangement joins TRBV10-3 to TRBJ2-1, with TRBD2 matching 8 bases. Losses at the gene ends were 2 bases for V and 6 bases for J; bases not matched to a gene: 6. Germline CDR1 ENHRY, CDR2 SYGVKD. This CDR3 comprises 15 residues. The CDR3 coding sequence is TGTGCCATCAGTGAGAGGGGCGGGAGGCTCAATGAGCAGTTCTTC. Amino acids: CAISERGGRLNEQFF.

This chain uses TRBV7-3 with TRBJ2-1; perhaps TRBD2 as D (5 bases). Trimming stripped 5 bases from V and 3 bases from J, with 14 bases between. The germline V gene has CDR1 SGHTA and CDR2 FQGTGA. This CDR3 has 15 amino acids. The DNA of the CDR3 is TGTGCCAGCAGCGCCACCTTGGGAGTCTACAATGAGCAGTTCTTC. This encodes CASSATLGVYNEQFF.

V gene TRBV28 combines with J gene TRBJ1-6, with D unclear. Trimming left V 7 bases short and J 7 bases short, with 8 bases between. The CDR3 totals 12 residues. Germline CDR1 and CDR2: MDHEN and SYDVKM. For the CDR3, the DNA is TGTGCCAGCAACACCCAGAATTCACCCCTCCACTTT. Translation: CASNTQNSPLHF.

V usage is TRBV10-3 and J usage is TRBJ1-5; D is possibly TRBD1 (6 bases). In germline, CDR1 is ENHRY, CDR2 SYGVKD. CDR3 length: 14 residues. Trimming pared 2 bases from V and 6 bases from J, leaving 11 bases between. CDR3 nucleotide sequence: TGTGCCATCAGTGAGACGGGGGGGGCTCAGCCCCAGCATTTT. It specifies CAISETGGAQPQHF.